Each of the 18 T cell receptor beta chains below was sequenced from the same sample in a study of identical twins. Via MiXCR, TCRdb re-called the 5' RACE reads, giving one row per CDR3 protein. The data show around 1.7 million distinct CDR3 sequences, about 31% seen once. Source material: cord blood. These TCRs come from a newborn girl in good health.

This chain links TRBV10-3 with TRBJ2-3; D may be TRBD2 (6 bases). Germline CDR1 ENHRY, CDR2 SYGVKD. CDR3 length: 16 residues. Between the trimmed V and J ends, which lost 2 bases and 4 bases, there was a span of 16 bases. The CDR3 spells CAISEPTSSLADTQYF. The CDR3 DNA reads as TGTGCCATCAGTGAGCCAACTAGCTCCTTGGCAGATACGCAGTATTTT.

This clonotype appeared many times. The chain combines TRBV10-3 with TRBJ1-5, with D possibly TRBD1 on 6 matching bases. The length of the CDR3 is 13 residues. Germline V gives CDR1 ENHRY, CDR2 SYGVKD. V was trimmed by 10 bases and J by 5 bases, leaving 15 bases between them. The CDR3 reads CATGGTQDQPQHF. DNA for the CDR3: TGTGCCACCGGGGGGACACAGGATCAGCCCCAGCATTTT.

This clonotype was counted once. This chain links TRBV3-1 with TRBJ1-2; 7 bases map to TRBD1. The CDR3 length is 14 residues. The V gene end was trimmed by 6 bases and the J gene end by 6 bases; junction bases not matched to a gene: 10. Germline V gene sequence: CDR1 LGHDT, CDR2 YNNKEL (reference sequence). The chain's CDR3 is CASRPRFGQDGYTF. The CDR3 DNA is TGTGCCAGCAGGCCAAGATTCGGACAGGATGGCTACACCTTC.

This clonotype has only a few counts. The chain couples TRBV21-1 to TRBJ2-1. TRBV21-1 is a documented pseudogene. The CDR3 runs to 14 residues. CDR3 bases: TGTGCCAGCGGAAGACAAAGCAATGATAAAGAGCAGTTCTTC. As protein: CASGRQSNDKEQFF.

This clonotype appeared a few times. The genes are TRBV29-1 and TRBJ2-1, with 11 bases matching TRBD2. The CDR3 extends over 13 amino acids. The germline V gene has CDR1 SQVTM and CDR2 ANQGSEA. Germline trimming cut 6 bases from V and 7 bases from J; bases unmatched to any gene: 5. For the CDR3, the DNA is TGCAGCGTCTTTAGCGGGAGGGGGAATGAGCAGTTCTTC. Translation: CSVFSGRGNEQFF.

This clonotype has only a few counts. This sequence joins TRBV20-1 and TRBJ2-3, with TRBD1 matching over 11 bases. Trimming cost V 2 bases and J 5 bases; bases outside gene matches: 9. The CDR3 is made up of 16 amino acids. CDR1 DFQATT and CDR2 SNEGSKA come from the germline V gene (reference sequence). As DNA, the CDR3 is TGCAGTGCTAGATTCGGACAGGGGGCAAGTAGAGATACGCAGTATTTT. This gives the protein CSARFGQGASRDTQYF.

This clonotype has only a few counts. This chain uses TRBV12-3 or TRBV12-4 with TRBJ1-2; no firm D call. The CDR3 extends over 16 amino acids. V shed 2 bases and J shed 4 bases, with 17 bases lying between them. In DNA, the CDR3 is TGTGCCAGCAGTTTATCCGAGGTGGCAGTGGGCTATGGCTACACCTTC. Translated: CASSLSEVAVGYGYTF.

This clonotype was seen a few times. This chain links TRBV27 with TRBJ2-5, with D maybe TRBD2 (7 bases). Per the germline V gene, CDR1 is MNHEY and CDR2 is SMNVEV (reference sequence). Trimming shortened V by 1 base and J by 4 bases, and 16 bases separated the two germline ends. This CDR3 has 16 residues. CDR3 in DNA: TGTGCCAGCAGTTTATTGGAGGGGGGCGGGGGAGAGACCCAGTACTTC. Translating gives CASSLLEGGGGETQYF.

This clonotype was detected only a few times. The chain combines TRBV7-2 with TRBJ2-1, with unresolved D. The CDR3 length is 15 residues. Trimming removed 0 bases at V and 2 bases at J, with 8 bases between. The germline V gene encodes CDR1 SGHTA and CDR2 FQGNSA. CDR3 DNA sequence: TGTGCCAGCAGCTTAGCGGGATGGGCCTACAATGAGCAGTTCTTC. Translation: CASSLAGWAYNEQFF.

This clonotype was observed a handful of times. The chain employs TRBV28 and TRBJ1-2; no definite D call. The germline gives CDR1 MDHEN, CDR2 SYDVKM. V was cut by 7 bases and J by 5 bases, with 11 bases left in between. This CDR3 comprises 12 residues. The CDR3 reads CASTEVGYGYTF. In DNA, the CDR3 is TGTGCCAGCACCGAAGTAGGGTATGGCTACACCTTC.

For this clonotype: Its ends do not fully match the called genes, so a read error is possible. The V gene is TRBV24-1, the J gene TRBJ2-7; D not certain. Germline V gene lookup returns CDR1 KGHDR and CDR2 SFDVKD. This CDR3 has 15 amino acids. The CDR3 protein is CATSDSWGESYEQCF. The CDR3 DNA sequence: TGTGCCACCAGTGATTCGTGGGGTGAATCCTACGAGCAGTGCTTC.

The chain couples TRBV5-1 to TRBJ2-1; 7 bases line up with TRBD2. TRBJ2-7 matches the DNA end more closely, so the J call is doubtful. Germline CDR1 is SGHRS and CDR2 is YFSETQ. The CDR3 loop spans 15 amino acids. CDR3 region: CASSLVASGHNEQYF. The CDR3 nucleotides are TGCGCCAGCAGCTTGGTGGCTAGCGGTCACAATGAGCAGTACTTC.

With respect to this clonotype: A much bigger clone sits one base away, suggesting this may be a read error. This chain connects TRBV10-3 to TRBJ2-1, with 7 bases that match TRBD2. CDR1 is ENHRY and CDR2 is SYGVKD in the germline V gene. This CDR3 has 13 residues. The CDR3 protein is CATSESGGNEQFF. Here the CDR3 DNA reads TGTGCCACCAGTGAGTCGGGGGGAAATGAGCAGTTCTTC.

The chain carries TRBV4-2 and TRBJ2-2; D may be TRBD1 (6 bases). V dropped 2 bases and J dropped 4 bases, with 20 bases sitting between them. The CDR3 covers 18 residues. Germline V gives CDR1 LGHNA, CDR2 YNFKEQ. CDR3 protein: CASSQPYIGPGATGELFF. In DNA, the CDR3 is TGTGCCAGCAGCCAACCCTACATCGGTCCAGGGGCCACCGGGGAGCTGTTTTTT.

A few counts support this clonotype. V and J are TRBV7-9 and TRBJ1-2, with D unclear. Germline loops: CDR1 SEHNR, CDR2 FQNEAQ (reference sequence). V was clipped by 0 bases and J by 4 bases, with 12 bases between them. This CDR3 contains 15 residues. The CDR3 spells CASSLAWTGIYGYTF. The CDR3 bases are TGTGCCAGCAGCTTAGCTTGGACGGGAATCTATGGCTACACCTTC.

This chain connects TRBV28 to TRBJ2-7; TRBD2 might be the D (6 bases). This CDR3 contains 14 residues. Germline values: CDR1 MDHEN, CDR2 SYDVKM. V lost 6 bases and J lost 3, with 15 bases in between. CDR3: CASRSGTSIYEQYF. CDR3 DNA sequence: TGTGCCAGCAGATCCGGGACTTCAATCTACGAGCAGTACTTC.

The chain is built from TRBV5-1 and TRBJ1-5, with D possibly matching TRBD1 (5 bases). The CDR3 is made up of 15 amino acids. The germline V gene encodes CDR1 SGHRS and CDR2 YFSETQ. V dropped 4 bases and J dropped 7 bases, with 18 bases sitting between them. CDR3 sequence reads: CASSEGFHNEQPQHF. DNA of the CDR3: TGCGCCAGCAGCGAGGGGTTCCACAATGAGCAGCCCCAGCATTTT.

The V gene is TRBV20-1, the J gene TRBJ1-2; D perhaps matches TRBD1 (6 bases). V lost 3 bases, J lost 4 bases, and 21 bases lay in between. Germline assignment: CDR1 DFQATT and CDR2 SNEGSKA (reference sequence). This CDR3 has 16 residues. The CDR3 nucleotides read TGCAGTGCTAGGCCCGACAGGAGGAGGGGAACCTATGGCTACACCTTC. Translation: CSARPDRRRGTYGYTF.